These T cell receptor beta chains were read from a single sample in a study of blood T cell repertoires in COVID-19. The method was immunoSEQ multiplex PCR; TCRdb's version includes in-frame clones alone and lacks a portion of them. The table includes about 310,000 clones, about nine tenths detected once. The sequencing sample was made of peripheral blood. These receptors came from a man in his fifties with active or convalescent COVID-19. The CDR3 runs from the conserved cysteine through the conserved F or W. Each record gives: clone size, V gene, J gene, D gene, CDR3 protein, CDR3 DNA. D genes are given only for firm matches. A row's size may be missing; if present it is once, few, many or a size class.

.	TRBV7-8	TRBJ1-3	.	CASSLELNSGNTIYF	TGTGCCAGCAGCTTAGAACTTAACTCTGGAAACACCATATATTTT
.	TRBV7-9	TRBJ2-2	.	CASSLVPGKTGELFF	TGTGCCAGCAGCTTAGTGCCAGGGAAAACCGGGGAGCTGTTTTTT
.	TRBV6-4	TRBJ2-3	TRBD2	CASRPLAGGTDTQYF	TGTGCCAGCAGACCTCTAGCGGGAGGCACAGATACGCAGTATTTT
.	TRBV6-6	TRBJ1-1	.	CASGNRWNTEAFF	TGTGCCAGCGGTAACAGGTGGAACACTGAAGCTTTCTTT
few	TRBV29-1	TRBJ1-2	.	CSVEAGRGYTF	TGCAGCGTTGAGGCAGGGCGAGGCTACACCTTC
.	TRBV11-2	TRBJ2-3	.	CASSLTYTDTQYF	TGTGCCAGCAGCCTGACTTACACAGATACGCAGTATTTT
.	TRBV24-1	TRBJ2-2	.	CATRDTVTGELFF	TGTGCCACCCGGGACACCGTCACCGGGGAGCTGTTTTTT
.	TRBV2	TRBJ2-5	TRBD2	CASSLAGGTQETQYF	TGTGCCAGCAGTTTAGCGGGAGGGACACAAGAGACCCAGTACTTC
once	TRBV10-2	TRBJ1-5	.	CASSEFRVGQPQHF	TGCGCCAGCAGTGAGTTCAGGGTAGGTCAGCCCCAGCATTTT
.	TRBV2	TRBJ2-2	.	CASGTSYGAGELFF	TGTGCCAGCGGGACTTCCTACGGGGCCGGGGAGCTGTTTTTT
few	TRBV29-1	TRBJ1-1	.	CSVVQNPEAFF	TGCAGCGTCGTACAGAACCCAGAAGCTTTCTTT
few	TRBV5-1	TRBJ1-4	.	CASSQGYSATNEKLFF	TGCGCCAGCAGCCAGGGATACAGTGCAACTAATGAAAAACTGTTTTTT
few	TRBV7-2	TRBJ2-3	.	CASSLGPQDTQYF	TGTGCCAGCAGCTTAGGCCCACAGGATACGCAGTATTTT
.	TRBV5-6	TRBJ2-5	TRBD1	CASSFLDREIETQYF	TGTGCCAGCAGCTTCCTAGACAGGGAAATCGAGACCCAGTACTTC
.	TRBV9	TRBJ1-3	.	CASSVEERSSGNTIYF	TGTGCCAGCAGCGTAGAGGAGAGGAGCTCTGGAAACACCATATATTTT
once	TRBV7-2	TRBJ2-1	TRBD2	CASSLMTLAGVPAYNEQFF	TGTGCCAGCAGCTTGATGACCCTAGCGGGAGTCCCGGCCTACAATGAGCAGTTCTTC
.	TRBV7-2	TRBJ2-1	TRBD2	CASSLQLAGSRVNEQFF	TGTGCCAGCAGCTTACAACTAGCGGGGAGCCGAGTCAATGAGCAGTTCTTC
.	TRBV19	TRBJ1-1	TRBD1	CASSRGQGARVTEAFF	TGTGCCAGTAGCAGGGGACAGGGGGCTCGAGTGACTGAAGCTTTCTTT
.	TRBV15	TRBJ2-1	TRBD2	CATSNGLAGGVVENEQFF	TGTGCCACCAGCAATGGACTAGCGGGAGGGGTAGTGGAAAATGAGCAGTTCTTC
.	TRBV29-1	TRBJ2-5	TRBD1	CSGGQIQETQYF	TGCAGCGGGGGACAGATCCAAGAGACCCAGTACTTC
.	TRBV7-9	TRBJ1-2	TRBD1	CASSREGQGYGYTF	TGTGCCAGCAGCCGAGAAGGACAGGGTTATGGCTACACCTTC